This T cell receptor (beta chain) was obtained from a study of spatial heterogeneity in lung cancer. Study at large: Sequence detection consistently recorded a greater number of beta-chain than alpha-chain sequences.

This clonotype was seen many times. TCRdb recomputed calls from the 5' RACE reads with MiXCR, one row per CDR3 protein. The top ten clones hold around three fifths of a sample with approximately 4,000 distinct CDR3 sequences, roughly a sixth of them seen once. The CDR3 has 16 amino acids. The germline gives CDR1 MNHNY, CDR2 SVGAGI (reference sequence). The J segment lost 5 bases and the V segment lost 4 bases, leaving 13 bases of the junction unmatched. Time point specified: sample taken at primary tumor resection. Material for sequencing was whole RNA from tumor, nontumor lung or frozen PBMC, left unsorted.

The chain links TRBV6-6 to TRBJ1-1; 7 bases map to TRBD1. The sample in question was PBMCs, obtained at surgery. This clonotype was obtained from a male donor with early-stage non-small cell lung cancer. CDR3 DNA sequence: TGTGCCAGCAGTTTACCCTGGACAGGTATGGGAACTGAAGCTTTCTTT. As protein: CASSLPWTGMGTEAFF.